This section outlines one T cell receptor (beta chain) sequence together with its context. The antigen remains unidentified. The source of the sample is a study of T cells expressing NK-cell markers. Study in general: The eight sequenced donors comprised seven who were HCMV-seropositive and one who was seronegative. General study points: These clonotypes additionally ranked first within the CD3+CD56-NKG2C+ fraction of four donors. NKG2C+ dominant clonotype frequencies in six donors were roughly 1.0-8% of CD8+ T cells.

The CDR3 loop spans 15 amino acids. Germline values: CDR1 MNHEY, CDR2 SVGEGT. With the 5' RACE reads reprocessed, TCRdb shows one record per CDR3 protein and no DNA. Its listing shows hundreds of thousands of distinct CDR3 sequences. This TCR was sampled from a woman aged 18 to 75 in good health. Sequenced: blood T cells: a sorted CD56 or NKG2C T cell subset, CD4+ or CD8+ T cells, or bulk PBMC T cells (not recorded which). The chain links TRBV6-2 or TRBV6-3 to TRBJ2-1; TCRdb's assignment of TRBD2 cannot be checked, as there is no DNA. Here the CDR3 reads CASSSWTSGSYEQFF.